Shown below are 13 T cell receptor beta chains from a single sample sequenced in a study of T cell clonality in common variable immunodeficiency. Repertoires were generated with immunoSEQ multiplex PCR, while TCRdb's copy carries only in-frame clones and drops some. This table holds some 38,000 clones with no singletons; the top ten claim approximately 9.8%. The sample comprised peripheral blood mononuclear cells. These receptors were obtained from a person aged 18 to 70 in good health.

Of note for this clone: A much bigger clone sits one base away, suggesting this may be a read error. CDR3 protein: CASSDLGGPGANVLFF. CDR3 DNA, as far as it was read: TGTGCCAGTAGTGATTTAGGGGGCCCTGGGGCCAACGTG. The rearrangement joins TRBV19 to TRBJ2-2; TRBD1 aligns across 7 bases. The CDR3 end is not reached by the read, which stops 3 residues before it; the germline J gene fills it in. Germline V lookup: CDR1 LNHDA, CDR2 SQIVND (reference sequence). There are 16 residues in the CDR3.

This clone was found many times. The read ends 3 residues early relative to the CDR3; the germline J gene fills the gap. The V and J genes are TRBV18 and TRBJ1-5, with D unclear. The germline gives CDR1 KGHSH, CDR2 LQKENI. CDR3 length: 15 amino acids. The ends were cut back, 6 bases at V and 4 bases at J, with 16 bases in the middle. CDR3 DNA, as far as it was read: TGTGCCAGCTCTGGGTCCGGGGAACTTAATCAGCCC. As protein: CASSGSGELNQP. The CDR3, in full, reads CASSGSGELNQPQHF.

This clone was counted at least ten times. This chain's CDR3 is CASTFYSDRGRDEQFF. The DNA read from the CDR3 is TGTGCCAGCACTTTTTATTCGGACAGGGGAAGGGATGAG. The V and J genes are TRBV28 and TRBJ2-1, with 9 bases fitting TRBD1. The read falls 3 residues short of the CDR3 end, and the missing part is taken from the germline J gene. The CDR3 consists of 16 residues. V gave up 7 bases and J gave up 8 bases; unmatched junction bases: 15. The germline gives CDR1 MDHEN, CDR2 SYDVKM.

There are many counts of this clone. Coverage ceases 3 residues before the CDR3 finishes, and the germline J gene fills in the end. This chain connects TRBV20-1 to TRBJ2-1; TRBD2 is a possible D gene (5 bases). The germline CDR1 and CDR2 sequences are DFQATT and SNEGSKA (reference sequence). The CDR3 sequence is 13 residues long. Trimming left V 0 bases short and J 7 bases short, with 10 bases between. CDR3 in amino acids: CSARDTGRNEQFF. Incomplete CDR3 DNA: TGCAGTGCTAGAGATACGGGGAGAAATGAG.

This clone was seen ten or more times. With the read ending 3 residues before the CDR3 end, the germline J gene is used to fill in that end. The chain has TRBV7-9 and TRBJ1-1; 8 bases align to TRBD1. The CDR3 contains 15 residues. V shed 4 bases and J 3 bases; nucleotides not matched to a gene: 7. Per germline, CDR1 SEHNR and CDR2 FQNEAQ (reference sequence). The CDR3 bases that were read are TGTGCCAGCAGCTCTGGACAGGGACGGTACACTGAA. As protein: CASSSGQGRYTE. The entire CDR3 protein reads CASSSGQGRYTEAFF.

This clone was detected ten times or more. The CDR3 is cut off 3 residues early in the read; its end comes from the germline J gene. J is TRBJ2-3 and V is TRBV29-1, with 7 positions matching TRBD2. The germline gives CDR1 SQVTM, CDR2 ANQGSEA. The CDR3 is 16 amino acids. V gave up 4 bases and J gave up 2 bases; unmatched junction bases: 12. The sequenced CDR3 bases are TGCAGCGTTGCTGCGGGGGAGGTAGGGGACACAGATACG. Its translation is CSVAAGEVGDTDT. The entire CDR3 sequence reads CSVAAGEVGDTDTQYF.

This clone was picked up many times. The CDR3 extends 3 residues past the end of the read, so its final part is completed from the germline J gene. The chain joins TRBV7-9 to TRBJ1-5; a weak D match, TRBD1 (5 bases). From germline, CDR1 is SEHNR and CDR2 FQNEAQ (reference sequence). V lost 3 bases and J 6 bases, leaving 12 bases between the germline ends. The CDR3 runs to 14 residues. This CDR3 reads CASSLGSGTQPQHF. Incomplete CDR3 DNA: TGTGCCAGCAGCTTGGGGAGCGGGACTCAGCCC.

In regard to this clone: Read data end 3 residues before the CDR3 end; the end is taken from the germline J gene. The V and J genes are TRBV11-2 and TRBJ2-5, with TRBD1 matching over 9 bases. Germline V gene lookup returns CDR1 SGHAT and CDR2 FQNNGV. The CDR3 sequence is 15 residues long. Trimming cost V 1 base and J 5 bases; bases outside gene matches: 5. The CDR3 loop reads CASSLGTGGAETQYF. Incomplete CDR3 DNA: TGTGCCAGCAGCTTAGGAACAGGGGGCGCTGAGACC.

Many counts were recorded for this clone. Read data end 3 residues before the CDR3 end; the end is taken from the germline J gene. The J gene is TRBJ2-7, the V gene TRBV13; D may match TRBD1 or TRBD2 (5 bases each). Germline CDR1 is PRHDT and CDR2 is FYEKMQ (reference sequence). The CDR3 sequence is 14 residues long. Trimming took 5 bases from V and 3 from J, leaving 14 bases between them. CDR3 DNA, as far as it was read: TGTGCCAGCAGCATGAGGGGCGATAACTACGAG. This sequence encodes CASSMRGDNYE. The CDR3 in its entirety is CASSMRGDNYEQYF.

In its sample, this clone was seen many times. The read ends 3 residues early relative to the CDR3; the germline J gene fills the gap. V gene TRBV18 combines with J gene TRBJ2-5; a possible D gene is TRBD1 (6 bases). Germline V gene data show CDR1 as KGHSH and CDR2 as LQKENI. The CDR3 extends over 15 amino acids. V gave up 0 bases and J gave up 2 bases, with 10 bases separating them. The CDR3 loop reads CASSPPVDRQETQYF. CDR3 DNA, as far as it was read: TGTGCCAGCTCACCACCTGTTGACAGGCAAGAGACC.

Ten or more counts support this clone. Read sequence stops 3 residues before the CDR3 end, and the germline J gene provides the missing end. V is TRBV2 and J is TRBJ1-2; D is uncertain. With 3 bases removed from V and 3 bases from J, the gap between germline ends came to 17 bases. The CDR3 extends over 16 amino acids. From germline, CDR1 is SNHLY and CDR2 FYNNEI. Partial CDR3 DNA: TGTGCCAGCAGTGACGCAACAACCACCCCCGACTATGGC. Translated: CASSDATTTPDYG. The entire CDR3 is CASSDATTTPDYGYTF.

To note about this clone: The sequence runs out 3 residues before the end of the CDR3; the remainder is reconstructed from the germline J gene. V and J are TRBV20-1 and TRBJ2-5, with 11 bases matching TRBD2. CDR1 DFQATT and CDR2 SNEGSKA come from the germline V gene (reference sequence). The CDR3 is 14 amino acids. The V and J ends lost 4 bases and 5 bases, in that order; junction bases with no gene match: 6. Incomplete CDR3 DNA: TGCAGTGCTACCCGACTAGCGGGAACTGAGACC. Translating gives CSATRLAGTET. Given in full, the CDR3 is CSATRLAGTETQYF.

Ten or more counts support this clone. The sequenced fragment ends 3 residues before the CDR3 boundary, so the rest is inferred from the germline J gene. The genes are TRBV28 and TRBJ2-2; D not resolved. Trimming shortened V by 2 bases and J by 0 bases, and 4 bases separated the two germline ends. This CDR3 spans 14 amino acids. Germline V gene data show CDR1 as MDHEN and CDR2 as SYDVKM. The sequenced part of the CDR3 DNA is TGTGCCAGCAGTTTAGCGTCGAACACCGGGGAG. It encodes CASSLASNTGE. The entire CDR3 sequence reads CASSLASNTGELFF. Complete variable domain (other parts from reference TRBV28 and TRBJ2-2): DVKVTQSSRYLVKRTGEKVFLECVQDMDHENMFWYRQDPGLGLRLIYFSYDVKMKEKGDIPEGYSVSREKKERFSLILESASTNQTSMYLCASSLASNTGELFFGEGSRLTVL.